This T cell receptor beta chain emerged from a study of shared clonotypes between healthy human individuals. DNA at 150 to 200 ng, 25,000 to 35,000 T cell genomes, went into sorted-subset replicate PCRs. Per the original methods: From ImmunoSEQ came sequences covering only the junction and carrying no quality scores, so filtering differed. Generated by immunoSEQ multiplex PCR, the TCRdb table keeps only in-frame clones and is missing some. V, J and clone size are taken as reported in that table, and D and trimming were inferred from the DNA itself. Of some 1,400,000 clones listed, about 96% are singletons. Germline V gene data show CDR1 as LGHNA and CDR2 as YSLEER. The germline V and J ends were trimmed by 1 base and 3 bases, with 10 bases remaining between them. This CDR3 has 14 residues.

The sequencing input was naive CD4+ T cells sorted from blood. The subset denotes: CD45RA+ positively selected. This receptor was obtained from a man aged 30 to 39 in good health. V and J are TRBV4-3 and TRBJ2-7; TRBD1 or TRBD2 may be the D gene (6 bases each). DNA of the CDR3: TGCGCCAGCAGCCAAGGTGGGGGGCTCTACGAGCAGTACTTC. It encodes CASSQGGGLYEQYF.